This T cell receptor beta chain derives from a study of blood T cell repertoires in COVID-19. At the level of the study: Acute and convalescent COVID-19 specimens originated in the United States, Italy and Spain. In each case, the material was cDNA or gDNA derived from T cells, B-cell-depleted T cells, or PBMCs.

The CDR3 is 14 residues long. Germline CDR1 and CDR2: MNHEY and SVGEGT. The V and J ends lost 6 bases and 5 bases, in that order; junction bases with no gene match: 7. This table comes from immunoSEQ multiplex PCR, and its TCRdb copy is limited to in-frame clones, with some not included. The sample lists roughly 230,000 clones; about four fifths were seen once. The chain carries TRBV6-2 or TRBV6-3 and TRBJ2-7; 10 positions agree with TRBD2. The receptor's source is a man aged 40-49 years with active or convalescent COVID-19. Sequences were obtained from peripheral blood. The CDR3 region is CASSPGTSVDEQYF. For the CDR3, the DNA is TGTGCCAGCAGCCCCGGGACTAGCGTCGACGAGCAGTACTTC.